The sequence of this T cell receptor beta chain was determined in a study of spatial heterogeneity in lung cancer. Study as a whole: The donor group consisted of roughly 70 patients who had untreated, early-stage non-small cell lung cancer. Sequencing was performed on follow-up PBMC samples when available, collected at a median of around two years after resection.

The sample's time point: blood at routine non-recurrence follow-up after resection. Material for sequencing was whole RNA from tumor, nontumor lung or frozen PBMC, left unsorted. TCRdb analysed the 5' RACE reads with MiXCR anew, one entry per CDR3 protein. The sample gives approximately 56,000 distinct CDR3 sequences, more than 6.5% of which show up once; 35% is in the top ten. This CDR3 comprises 14 residues. Trimming took 2 bases from V and 3 from J, leaving 11 bases between them. Germline V gene lookup returns CDR1 SGHVS and CDR2 FQNEAQ. This rearrangement joins TRBV7-8 to TRBJ2-7; D unresolved. This sequence was found in a female donor with early-stage non-small cell lung cancer. The specimen was PBMCs, collected at follow-up. CDR3 nucleotides: TGTGCCAGCAGCTTAAAATCGTACTACTACGAGCAGTACTTC. Encoded protein: CASSLKSYYYEQYF.